This TCR beta chain was obtained from a study of regulatory T cells in long-lasting Graves disease (dated by TCRdb to about 2021). In terms of the full investigation: Newly diagnosed Graves' disease patients had taken antithyroid drugs for less than 3 months. A total of about 33 samples underwent TCR sequencing, from some 13 patients with persistent Graves' disease and roughly 20 patients with newly diagnosed Graves' disease. The study was conducted in China and was registered as a clinical trial. Persistent Graves' disease patients were compared with newly diagnosed Graves' disease patients by peripheral blood TCR sequencing and RNA sequencing.

Study-wide findings and limitations: Because the primary lesion, thyroid tissue, could not be accessed, the study looked at peripheral blood alone. Patients with persistent disease shared more public clonotypes (around 2,500) than newly diagnosed patients did (around 930). The small sample size was acknowledged by the authors as a limitation that may reduce accuracy. Preferential use of TRBV28, TRBJ1-2 and TRBJ2-5 was observed in persistent disease, whereas TRBV20-1 and TRBJ2-1 were favored in newly diagnosed disease. Compared with newly diagnosed patients, persistent Graves' disease patients had lower TCR Shannon entropy and fewer highly expanded clones, which suggests clonal expansion. Sequencing and analysis were limited to the TCR beta chain.

The CDR3 contains 15 residues, cysteine and phenylalanine counted. Only CDR3 DNA is held: 45 bases, read in frame from base 1. V is cut back by 2 bases and J by 4 bases, with 5 bases in the junction unmatched. CDR1 MNHEY and CDR2 SMNVEV are derived from the germline V gene (reference sequence). The time point tag for this specimen amounts to: newly diagnosed GD, antithyroid drugs for less than 3 months. RNA was extracted from PBMCs in TRIzol for both TCR sequencing and RNA sequencing. The diagnosis of Graves' disease followed American Thyroid Association guidelines. Patients were recruited from an endocrinology department in Xi'an, China. Each patient gave around 9.2 milliliters of peripheral blood, collected in an EDTA anticoagulant tube. PBMCs were isolated by Ficoll Paque Plus density gradient separation without further T cell sorting. RNA quality was checked with an Agilent 2100 Bioanalyzer and agarose gel, and concentration with a NanoDrop 2000.

Library preparation was by multiplex PCR. For sequencing, an Illumina HiSeq 4000 was employed. TCR beta libraries were built with iRepertoire HTBI primers and Arm-PCR amplification of CDR3 regions. Before sequencing, the PCR products went through gel purification. In the source study's methods: A total of fewer than 80 TRBV and approximately 13 TRBJ segments were identified across samples and were used for gene usage analysis of CDR3 amino acid clonotypes. Filtered high-quality paired reads were merged into contigs using COPE and FqMerger. BLAST was used to align contigs to the IMGT TRBV, TRBD and TRBJ reference genes, and CDR3 was defined following IMGT. Any clonotype with a frequency above 0.1% was classified as a highly expanded clone. Repertoire diversity was measured by Shannon entropy, and V-J evenness by the Gini coefficient. Clonotypes shared by more than one individual were considered public. The raw public reads went through TCRdb reprocessing: fastp at Q25, MiXCR clone calling, in-frame beta chains kept. Each record represents a unique CDR3 protein, reported with the most common genes and DNA among its rows. TCRdb's processing, not the authors', yielded these V and J calls. The sample table shows approximately 480,000 distinct CDR3 sequences, and about 16% are seen once. The ten largest make up about 12% of the sample.

In this sample, this clonotype turned up many times. Its recognized antigen is unknown. No base quality information exists; no much larger clone differs at one position. These sequences were also reported in another study, on T cells in Graves' hyperthyroidism and ophthalmopathy. The second publication reports: A patient counted as having stable Graves' hyperthyroidism if no progression to ophthalmopathy occurred over 18 months of follow-up. Hyperthyroidism patients were newly diagnosed, had a disease duration of under 2 months, and were aged 18 to 65 years. Exclusion was applied to patients with uncontrolled infections, other autoimmune diseases, pregnancy or lactation. Diagnoses were established on the basis of clinical symptoms, serum thyroxine and TRAb, thyroid ultrasound, and orbital computed tomography. For the first round of RT-PCR on the TCR CDR3, the HTBI primer set was used together with the Qiagen OneStep RT-PCR kit. Most expanded thyroid clonotypes (frequency above 0.001) were also detected in blood, suggesting blood repertoires may reflect thyroid immune responses. Ophthalmopathy was separated from stable hyperthyroidism by a 13 V-J signature model, with approximately 90% sensitivity and approximately 84% specificity obtained in cross-validation and 80%/75% obtained in testing. During validation, the model predicted progression to ophthalmopathy a median of about 6.5 months ahead of onset, with 60% to 71% sensitivity and more than 72% specificity. To identify TCR V-J signatures that set the groups apart, the researchers used a discovery cohort of roughly 100 patients, made up of around 40 with Graves' ophthalmopathy and 57 with stable Graves' hyperthyroidism. An independent validation cohort of 18 to 20 hyperthyroidism patients and about 16 patients who later progressed to ophthalmopathy tested prospective prediction of ophthalmopathy. For training and testing, the 100 or so patients in the discovery cohort were randomly divided in a 7:3 ratio. The study also compared thyroid tissue and blood T-cell repertoires from five or six Graves' hyperthyroidism patients. After sampling, hyperthyroidism patients received methimazole starting at 30 mg daily, and ophthalmopathy patients received high-dose intravenous methylprednisolone. Libraries were constructed in a second round of multiplex PCR, after which size selection and purification were performed. Libraries were sequenced paired-end with 100 bp reads on an Illumina HiSeq2000. Raw data were processed with SOAPnuke, discarding reads with adapters, uncalled bases, mean Phred below 15, or no exact constant-primer or identifier match. High-quality paired reads were merged using COPE v1.2.5, and each unique nucleotide sequence was defined as a clonotype. Clonotypes were aligned to IMGT TRBV, TRBD and TRBJ reference segments using MiTCR v1.1. The analysis included only V-J combinations with a frequency above 0.0001, which together covered more than 98% of the repertoires. The TCS score was defined as F50 (clonal expansion) divided by E x V (chaos), with BLOSUM62-based TCRdist calculated between CDR3 peptides within each V-J. Welch's t-statistics and random forest reduced roughly 540 V-J features to 10 to 15, which were used in a naive Bayes classifier (R e1071). No statistical method was used to fix the sample size in advance, and group allocation was not hidden from the investigators. According to the paper, TCR Vbeta CDR3 sequencing was carried out on 135 peripheral blood samples, which came from fewer than 50 ophthalmopathy, 70 to 80 hyperthyroidism and roughly 17 progressor patients.

The sequencing here drew on peripheral blood mononuclear cells (PBMCs), taken at new diagnosis, from a patient treated with antithyroid drugs. The chain employs TRBV27 and TRBJ2-1; 7 nucleotides in the junction match TRBD1. The sequence derives from a man in his forties with Graves disease. Donor details come from another sample of the same person, matched by shared clones. CDR3 sequence: CASSLKGGAYNEQFF. The sequence in DNA is TGTGCCAGCAGTTTAAAAGGGGGCGCTTACAATGAGCAGTTCTTC.